This entry concerns a single T cell receptor beta chain. As yet, its antigen is unknown. This sample stems from a study of a mutant IDH1 vaccine in newly diagnosed glioma. Whole-study context: Patients began vaccination 4-6 weeks after radiotherapy alone, or with temozolomide cycles. Mean patient age was around 40 years; around 62% were male and about 40% female. It was at week 35 that visit V12 occurred, and at week 47 that visit V13 did.

Time point defined: week 35, safety follow-up. Topical imiquimod accompanied each vaccine dose, which consisted of 300 ug of mutant IDH1 20-mer peptide. The table came from immunoSEQ multiplex PCR; TCRdb's copy has only in-frame clones and leaves some out. Among about 33,000 clones listed, about 80% were seen once. The sequence derives from a man aged 35 to 55 with glioma. Some clones in this sample may be carry-over from other donors' samples. Source: PBMCs, taken from a glioma patient whose treatment included an IDH1 peptide vaccine.

CDR3 sequence reads: CASSRDRSNYGYTF. The CDR3 region has the DNA TGTGCCAGCAGTCGGGACAGGAGTAACTATGGCTACACCTTC. The chain is built from TRBV6-5 and TRBJ1-2, with 8 bases that match TRBD1. V lost 5 bases and J lost 1; bases outside the gene matches: 3. Per germline, CDR1 MNHEY and CDR2 SVGAGI. The CDR3 extends over 14 amino acids.